The clone carrying this T cell receptor (beta chain) has just a few counts. TCR beta CDR3 sequences were amplified from RNA transcripts. HTBI primers were employed in a first-round RT-PCR of the TCR CDR3. TCRdb re-called the multiplex PCR reads with MiXCR, one entry per CDR3 protein. Of around 450,000 distinct CDR3 sequences in the sample, 15% to 19% are singletons; the top ten hold 13% to 15%. V dropped 3 bases and J dropped 2; count of bases not matched to a gene: 4. CDR1 is SGHTS and CDR2 is YDEGEE in the germline V gene. CDR3 length: 15 residues. This sample was included in a study of T cells in Graves' hyperthyroidism and ophthalmopathy. About the research overall: Peripheral blood was acquired at first diagnosis, ahead of any therapy whatsoever.

Diagnoses were made from clinical symptoms, serum measures (thyroxine and TRAb), thyroid ultrasound and orbital computed tomography. What was sequenced was blood. This clonotype originated in a woman younger than 30 with Graves' hyperthyroidism. The chain carries TRBV5-8 and TRBJ2-2; 7 bases align to TRBD1. CDR3 in DNA: TGTGCCAGCAGCTACAGGGGCACCAACACCGGGGAGCTGTTTTTT. This gives the protein CASSYRGTNTGELFF. Based on the CDR3 plus reference TRBV5-8 and TRBJ2-2, the full variable domain is EAGVTQSPTHLIKTRGQQATLRCSPISGHTSVYWYQQALGLGLQFLLWYDEGEERNRGNFPPRFSGRQFPNYSSELNVNALELEDSALYLCASSYRGTNTGELFFGEGSRLTVL.